The sequence of this TCR beta chain was determined in a study of T cell repertoires in aging, cancer and after chemotherapy. Peripheral blood genomic DNA, not sorted cells or RNA, was the template. A word on this clonotype: This may stem from a read error, because a much larger clone lies one nucleotide away.

Germline CDR1 reads SGHDT; CDR2 reads YYEEEE. The CDR3 is 14 residues long. J was trimmed by 5 bases and V by 5 bases; bases with no gene match: 9. A mixed TRB-A/B primer pool amplified rearranged TRB by multiplex touch-down PCR. TCRdb used MiXCR to reprocess the multiplex PCR reads, holding one entry per CDR3 protein. Of 9,500 to 11,000 distinct CDR3 sequences in the sample, about 25% are singletons; the top ten hold 1.3%. This TCR came from a human donor in good health. The rearrangement joins TRBV5-6 to TRBJ2-7; TRBD1 aligns across 8 bases. Sequenced input: blood. The CDR3 DNA is TGTGCCAGCAGGGTGGAGGGACAGGAGGACGAGCAGTACTTC. It yields the protein CASRVEGQEDEQYF.